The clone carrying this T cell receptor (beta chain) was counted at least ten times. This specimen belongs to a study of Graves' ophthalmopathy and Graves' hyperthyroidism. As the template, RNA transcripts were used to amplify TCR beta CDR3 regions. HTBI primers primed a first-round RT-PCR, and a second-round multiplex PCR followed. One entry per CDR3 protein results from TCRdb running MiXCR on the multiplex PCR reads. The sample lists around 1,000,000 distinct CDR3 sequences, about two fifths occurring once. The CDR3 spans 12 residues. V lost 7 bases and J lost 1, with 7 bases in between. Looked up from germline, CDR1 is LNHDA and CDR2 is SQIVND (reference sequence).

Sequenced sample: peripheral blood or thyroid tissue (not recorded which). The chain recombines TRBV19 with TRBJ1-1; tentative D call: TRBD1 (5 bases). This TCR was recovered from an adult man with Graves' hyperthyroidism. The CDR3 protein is CASIRENTEAFF. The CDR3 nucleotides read TGTGCCAGTATCAGGGAGAACACTGAAGCTTTCTTT.